The 18 T cell receptor beta chains reported below all come from one sample, sequenced in a study of blood T cell repertoires in COVID-19. This table comes from immunoSEQ multiplex PCR, and its TCRdb copy is limited to in-frame clones, with some not included. The sample has 45,000 to 50,000 clones; 70% to 90% are singletons. The sequencing sample was made of peripheral blood. The origin of the receptors is a woman over 75 with COVID-19, enrolled during active disease.

This sequence joins TRBV20-1 and TRBJ1-2, with 9 bases aligning to TRBD1. CDR1 is DFQATT, CDR2 SNEGSKA, per germline (reference sequence). This CDR3 comprises 11 residues. CDR3 loop: CKTGGGVGYTF. Here the CDR3 DNA reads TGCAAAACAGGGGGCGGTGTCGGCTACACCTTC.

The chain links TRBV28 to TRBJ1-1; 8 bases map to TRBD1. Germline trimming cut 5 bases from V and 1 base from J; bases unmatched to any gene: 12. This CDR3 has 17 residues. Germline CDR1 and CDR2: MDHEN and SYDVKM. The CDR3 nucleotides are TGTGCCAGCAGTCTCGGACAGGGATGGGGTGGGAACACTGAAGCTTTCTTT. It encodes CASSLGQGWGGNTEAFF.

The chain employs TRBV6-5 and TRBJ1-4; 8 bases map to TRBD1. Germline V CDR1 and CDR2: MNHEY, SVGAGI. V lost 8 bases, J lost 5 bases, and 4 bases stayed unmatched. This CDR3 has 13 residues. In DNA form, the CDR3 reads TGTGCCAGCCGGACAGGGCAGAATGAAAAACTGTTTTTT. Protein sequence: CASRTGQNEKLFF.

The V call is TRBV12-3 or TRBV12-4, the J call TRBJ2-3, with D possibly TRBD2 on 5 matching bases. Trimming removed 4 bases from V and 8 bases from J, with 13 bases in between. The CDR3 contains 13 residues. CDR3 residues: CASSYGGMSTQYF. In DNA form, the CDR3 reads TGTGCCAGCAGTTACGGAGGCATGAGTACGCAGTATTTT.

The rearrangement joins TRBV7-2 to TRBJ2-1; 9 bases agree with TRBD2. This CDR3 region has 16 residues. Trimming at V came to 3 bases and at J to 0 bases, leaving 3 bases not matched to a gene. Germline V gene data show CDR1 as SGHTA and CDR2 as FQGNSA. This CDR3 is CASSFRLADSYNEQFF. Written as DNA, the CDR3 is TGTGCCAGCAGCTTCAGACTAGCGGACTCCTACAATGAGCAGTTCTTC.

The chain has TRBV6-1 and TRBJ2-5; no clear D. This CDR3 has 13 residues. CDR1 MNHNS and CDR2 SASEGT come from the germline V gene. Trimming cost V 3 bases and J 0 bases, with 5 bases left between them. CDR3 amino acids: CASSDGYQETQYF. As DNA, the CDR3 is TGTGCCAGCAGTGACGGGTACCAAGAGACCCAGTACTTC.

The rearrangement links TRBV7-2 to TRBJ2-5; 9 bases align to TRBD2. Germline-derived CDR1 and CDR2 are SGHTA and FQGNSA. V shed 6 bases and J 3 bases; nucleotides not matched to a gene: 5. CDR3 length equals 14 residues. DNA for the CDR3: TGTGCCAGCAGTTACATAGCGGGGGAAGAGACCCAGTACTTC. Translation gives CASSYIAGEETQYF.

This sequence joins TRBV18 and TRBJ2-1; 7 nucleotides align to TRBD2. Germline CDR1 KGHSH, CDR2 LQKENI. V was clipped by 4 bases and J by 4 bases; unmatched bases: 7. The CDR3 sequence is 15 residues long. In nucleotides, the CDR3 is TGTGCCAGCTCACGGTTAGCGGGCATTTACAATGAGCAGTTCTTC. Its protein product is CASSRLAGIYNEQFF.

The chain has TRBV6-5 and TRBJ1-5; the D gene is possibly TRBD1 (6 bases). The CDR3 covers 13 residues. Per germline, CDR1 MNHEY and CDR2 SVGAGI. Deletions cut 3 bases from V and 7 bases from J, with 10 bases between. The CDR3 loop is CASSYGGGQPQHF. CDR3 bases: TGTGCCAGCAGTTATGGGGGCGGCCAGCCCCAGCATTTT.

V gene TRBV29-1 combines with J gene TRBJ1-2; D is unclear. With 5 bases removed from V and 8 bases from J, the gap between germline ends came to 15 bases. CDR3 length: 12 amino acids. The V gene's germline CDR1 is SQVTM and CDR2 ANQGSEA. The chain's CDR3 is CSVSKWPGGYTF. In DNA form, the CDR3 reads TGCAGCGTTTCAAAGTGGCCGGGGGGCTACACCTTC.

This clone was seen more than once but under ten times. CDR3 amino acids: CATSDRRGTEAFF. As DNA, the CDR3 is TGTGCCACCAGTGATCGGCGGGGGACAGAAGCTTTCTTT. This chain uses TRBV24-1 with TRBJ1-1, with D possibly being TRBD1 (6 bases). CDR3 length equals 13 residues. CDR1 and CDR2 from the germline V gene are KGHDR and SFDVKD. V was cut by 3 bases and J by 8 bases, with 12 bases left in between.

The chain couples TRBV10-3 to TRBJ2-5; D gene unclear. The CDR3 sequence is 13 residues long. Per germline, CDR1 ENHRY and CDR2 SYGVKD. With 3 bases removed from V and 4 bases from J, the gap between germline ends came to 9 bases. The CDR3 loop reads CAISDGQRETQYF. The CDR3 DNA sequence: TGTGCCATCAGTGATGGGCAGAGAGAGACCCAGTACTTC.

The chain joins TRBV6-1 to TRBJ2-3, with 11 positions matching TRBD2. CDR3 length: 17 amino acids. CDR1 is MNHNS and CDR2 is SASEGT in the germline V gene. The V segment lost 0 bases and the J segment 5 bases; nucleotides outside the gene matches: 7. Here the CDR3 DNA reads TGTGCCAGCAGTGAAGCGGGGATAGCGGGGGGGTTAGATACGCAGTATTTT. It is translated as CASSEAGIAGGLDTQYF.

The rearrangement links TRBV4-1 to TRBJ2-7; TRBD2 is a possible D gene (7 bases). Trimming pared 3 bases from V and 2 bases from J, leaving 20 bases between. The length of the CDR3 is 17 residues. From germline, CDR1 is MGHRA and CDR2 YSYEKL. The DNA for the CDR3 is TGCGCCAGCAGCCACTGGGGAGGGGGGCTCTATGCCTACGAGCAGTACTTC. Translation gives CASSHWGGGLYAYEQYF.

The chain employs TRBV6-5 and TRBJ1-5, with D perhaps TRBD1 (6 bases). V gave up 7 bases and J gave up 9 bases, with 16 bases separating them. Per germline, CDR1 MNHEY and CDR2 SVGAGI. There are 13 residues in the CDR3. The CDR3 region is CASTFGGARPQHF. CDR3 coding DNA: TGTGCCAGCACCTTTGGGGGCGCGCGGCCCCAGCATTTT.

J is TRBJ1-5 and V is TRBV11-2; 8 nucleotides agree with TRBD1. The CDR3 has 13 residues. The junction had 4 bases not matched to a gene; V was cut back by 5 bases and J by 7 bases. Germline CDR1 SGHAT, CDR2 FQNNGV. The CDR3 loop reads CASSRQGSQPQHF. The CDR3, as DNA: TGTGCCAGCAGCCGACAGGGGAGCCAGCCCCAGCATTTT.

V usage is TRBV5-1 and J usage is TRBJ2-7, with unresolved D. Germline assignment: CDR1 SGHRS and CDR2 YFSETQ. The CDR3 is 13 amino acids. The V end was cut by 0 bases, the J end by 1 base, with 5 bases between. CDR3 bases: TGCGCCAGCAGCTTGGGTAATTCCTACGAGCAGTACTTC. It specifies CASSLGNSYEQYF.

This chain links TRBV6-5 with TRBJ1-5; TRBD1 might be the D (6 bases). Trimming shortened V by 7 bases and J by 5 bases, and 15 bases separated the two germline ends. Germline V gives CDR1 MNHEY, CDR2 SVGAGI. CDR3 length equals 14 residues. CDR3 loop: CASTLGQTYQPQHF. The CDR3 DNA reads as TGTGCCAGCACTCTAGGACAGACGTATCAGCCCCAGCATTTT.